This TCR beta chain was identified during a study of T cell changes during pregnancy in multiple sclerosis. The CDR3 totals 16 residues. Germline values: CDR1 SGDLS, CDR2 YYNGEE. The V end was cut by 1 base, the J end by 6 bases, with 18 bases between. TCRdb's copy holds only in-frame clones and misses some; the assay was immunoSEQ multiplex PCR. The top ten clones hold roughly 5.7% of a sample with fewer than 45,000 clones, 90% of them seen once. The receptor was isolated from a female donor in good health, enrolled as a control in a pregnancy study. The chain carries TRBV9 and TRBJ2-3, with D possibly being TRBD1 (6 bases). The input for sequencing was peripheral blood, taken in the third trimester of pregnancy. The CDR3 DNA reads as TGTGCCAGCAGCGTAATGCAGGGGTGGGGGTCGGATACGCAGTATTTT. Translated: CASSVMQGWGSDTQYF. The whole variable domain, filled in from reference TRBV9 and TRBJ2-3, reads DSGVTQTPKHLITATGQRVTLRCSPRSGDLSVYWYQQSLDQGLQFLIQYYNGEERAKGNILERFSAQQFPDLHSELNLSSLELGDSALYFCASSVMQGWGSDTQYFGPGTRLTVL.